This T cell receptor (beta chain) derives from a study of T-cell memory formation after mild COVID-19 (dated by TCRdb to 2020 to 2022). Study-level background: TCR sequence clusters from the two donors were largely donor specific. The cohort comprised two young, previously healthy adult volunteers, one female and one male. In a couple of donors, T-cell clones that expanded and contracted after mild COVID-19 were followed by sequencing TCRalpha and TCRbeta repertoires longitudinally.

TCRdb records Illumina NovaSeq 6000 as the sequencer. Using 5'RACE with constant-segment primers, TCRalpha and TCRbeta cDNA libraries were constructed, with sample barcodes and unique molecular identifiers added in the process. Trizol reagent was used to extract RNA from every sample. The libraries were amplified in two PCR steps, and the second step added a second sample barcode and Illumina TruSeq adapters. The libraries were sequenced on an Illumina NovaSeq using 2 x 150 bp paired-end reads. Concerning the study's data processing: Demultiplexing of reads and collapsing into UMI-guided consensus sequences were performed with migec v1.2.7. Using mixcr v2.1.11, UMI consensuses were aligned to TRA and TRB V and J templates and then assembled into clonotypes. A clonotype was counted as expanded or contracted only when both edgeR and NoisET called the clonotype significant, with the noise models trained on biological replicates. edgeR calls used a false discovery rate-adjusted p below 0.01 and a log2 fold-change threshold of 1. PCA with hierarchical clustering of max-normalized trajectories of the 1000 most abundant clonotypes was used as exploratory dynamics analysis. Separately sequenced CD4+ and CD8+ repertoires were used to assign the CD4 or CD8 phenotype of responding clones. Through fastp at Q25 and MiXCR, TCRdb rebuilt clones from the public reads, retaining in-frame beta chains. Each entry is one CDR3 protein sequence, shown with its most common DNA and genes. For this entry, the V and J calls and clone size follow TCRdb and not the study's own pipeline. The sample table lists some 68,000 distinct CDR3 sequences, over 15% of them with a count of one. 25% to 35% of the sample lies in the top ten.

This clonotype was recorded a few times. The clone's antigen remains unknown. One base away there is no much larger clone; base qualities are not given. Ficoll-Paque density gradient centrifugation was the method used to isolate PBMCs. The full study reports these points: SARS-CoV-2 specificity of the second-wave clones peaking on day 37 was not confirmed. Only a couple of mild cases were covered in the study, and larger cohorts including severe cases with pre-infection samples were considered necessary. Clones that contracted from day 15 to 85 showed balanced CD4/CD8 phenotypes, whereas a second wave of clones that expanded from day 15 to 37 leaned towards CD4+. Some responding clones were detected in pre-infection memory, which suggested that pre-existing cross-reactive memory T cells had joined the SARS-CoV-2 response. Contracting CD4+ clones were found mainly in CM and EM memory subsets, while CD8+ clones were enriched in EMRA.

Sequenced sample: PBMCs or a T cell subset sorted from them (not recorded which). The receptor was isolated from an adult woman who had mild COVID-19 (a few samples of this study predate the infection). The sample titles of this study are shuffled in the database, so cell type and time point are left out; the donor was told from shared clones.

The CDR3 protein: CASSVGGQLSYNEQFF. The base sequence is TGTGCCAGCAGCGTAGGGGGGCAACTCTCCTACAATGAGCAGTTCTTC. The sequence joins TRBV9 to TRBJ2-1; TRBD1 might be the D gene, on 6 matching bases. Trimming removed 0 bases from V and 0 bases from J, leaving 10 bases between the germline ends. The CDR3 spans 16 residues, from the cysteine through the phenylalanine. Of all the DNA, just the CDR3 is kept, 48 bases in frame from base 1. CDR1 and CDR2 are drawn from the germline V gene: SGDLS, YYNGEE.